This T cell receptor beta chain was sequenced in a study of OX40 agonist ivuxolimab in advanced cancers. On the study more broadly: Ivuxolimab is an agonistic anti-OX40 (CD134) antibody, and patients were treated with it.

Trimming shortened V by 5 bases and J by 0 bases, and 10 bases separated the two germline ends. In germline, CDR1 is SGHRS, CDR2 YFSETQ. The CDR3 totals 14 residues. At baseline, cycle 4 day 1, and cycle 7 day 1, blood was sampled. Here immunoSEQ multiplex PCR was the method, and the copy in TCRdb shows in-frame clones only, minus some. In the table there are 65,000 to 95,000 clones, approximately 92% of which are singletons. This sample comprised CD4+ or CD8+ T cells sorted from blood, obtained in a trial of the OX40 agonist ivuxolimab. This receptor was identified in an adult with an advanced solid tumor such as melanoma, head and neck, liver or kidney cancer. The V and J genes are TRBV5-1 and TRBJ2-3; D not certain. The CDR3 nucleotides are TGCGCCAGCAGGAAACGTACTAGCACAGATACGCAGTATTTT. This codes for CASRKRTSTDTQYF.